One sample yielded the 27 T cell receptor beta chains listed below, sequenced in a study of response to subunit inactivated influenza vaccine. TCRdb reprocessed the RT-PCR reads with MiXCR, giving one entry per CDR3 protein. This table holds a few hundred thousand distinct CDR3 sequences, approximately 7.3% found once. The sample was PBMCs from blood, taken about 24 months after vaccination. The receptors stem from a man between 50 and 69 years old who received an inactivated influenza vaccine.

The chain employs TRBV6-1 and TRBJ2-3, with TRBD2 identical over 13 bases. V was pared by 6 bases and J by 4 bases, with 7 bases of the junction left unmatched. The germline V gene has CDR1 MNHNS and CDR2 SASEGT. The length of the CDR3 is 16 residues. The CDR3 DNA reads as TGTGCCAGCAGCCGAGGACTAGCGGGAGTGGCAGATACGCAGTATTTT. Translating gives CASSRGLAGVADTQYF.

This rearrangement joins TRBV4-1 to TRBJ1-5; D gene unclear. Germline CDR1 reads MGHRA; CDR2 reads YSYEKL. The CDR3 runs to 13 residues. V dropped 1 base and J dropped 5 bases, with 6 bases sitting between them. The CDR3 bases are TGCGCCAGCAGCCAAGTTGACGATCAGCCCCAGCATTTT. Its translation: CASSQVDDQPQHF.

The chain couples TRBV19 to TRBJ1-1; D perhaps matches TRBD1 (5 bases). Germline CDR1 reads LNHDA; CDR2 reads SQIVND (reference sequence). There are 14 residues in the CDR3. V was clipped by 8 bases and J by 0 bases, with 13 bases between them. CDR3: CASRGRPMNTEAFF. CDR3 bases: TGTGCCAGTCGGGGACGGCCCATGAACACTGAAGCTTTCTTT.

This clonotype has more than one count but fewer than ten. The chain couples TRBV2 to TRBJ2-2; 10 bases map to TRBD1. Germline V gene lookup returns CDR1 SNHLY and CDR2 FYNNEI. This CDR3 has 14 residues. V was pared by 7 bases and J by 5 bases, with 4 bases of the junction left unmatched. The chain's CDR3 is CASTRDRGTGELFF. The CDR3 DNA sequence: TGTGCCAGCACCCGGGACAGGGGTACCGGGGAGCTGTTTTTT.

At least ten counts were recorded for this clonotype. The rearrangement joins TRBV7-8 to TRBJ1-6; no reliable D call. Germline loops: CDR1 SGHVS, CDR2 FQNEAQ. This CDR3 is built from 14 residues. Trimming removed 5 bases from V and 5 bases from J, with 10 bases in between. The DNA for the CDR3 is TGTGCCAGCAGCGAGCAAGCCAATAATTCACCCCTCCACTTT. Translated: CASSEQANNSPLHF.

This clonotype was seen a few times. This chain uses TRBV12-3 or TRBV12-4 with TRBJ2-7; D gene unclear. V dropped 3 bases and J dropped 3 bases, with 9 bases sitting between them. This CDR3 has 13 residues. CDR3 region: CASSFSRFYEQYF. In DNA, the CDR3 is TGTGCCAGCAGTTTTTCCCGGTTCTACGAGCAGTACTTC.

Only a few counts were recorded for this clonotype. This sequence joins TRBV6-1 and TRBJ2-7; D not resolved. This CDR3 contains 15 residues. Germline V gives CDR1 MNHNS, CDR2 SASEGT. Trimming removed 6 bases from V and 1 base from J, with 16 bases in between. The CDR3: CASSRDSTTSYEQYF. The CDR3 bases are TGTGCCAGCAGCCGAGACTCGACAACTTCCTACGAGCAGTACTTC.

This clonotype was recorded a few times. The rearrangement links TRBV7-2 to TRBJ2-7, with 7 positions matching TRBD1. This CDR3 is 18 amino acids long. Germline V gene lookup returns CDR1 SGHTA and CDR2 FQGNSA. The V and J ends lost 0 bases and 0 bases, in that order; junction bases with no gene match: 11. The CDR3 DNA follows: TGTGCCAGCAGCTTAGCTGAGTTCTGGGACAGCTACTCCTACGAGCAGTACTTC. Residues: CASSLAEFWDSYSYEQYF.

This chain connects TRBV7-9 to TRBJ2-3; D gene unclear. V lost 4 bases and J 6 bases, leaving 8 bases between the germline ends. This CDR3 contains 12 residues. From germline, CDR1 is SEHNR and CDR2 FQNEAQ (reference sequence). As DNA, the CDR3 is TGTGCCAGCAGCTCAGGCTGGGATACGCAGTATTTT. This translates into CASSSGWDTQYF.

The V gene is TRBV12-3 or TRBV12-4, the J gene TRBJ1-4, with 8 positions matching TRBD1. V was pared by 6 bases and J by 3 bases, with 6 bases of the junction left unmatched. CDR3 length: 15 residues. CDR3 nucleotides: TGTGCCAGCAGCGGCGGACAGGGTTCTAATGAAAAACTGTTTTTT. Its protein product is CASSGGQGSNEKLFF.

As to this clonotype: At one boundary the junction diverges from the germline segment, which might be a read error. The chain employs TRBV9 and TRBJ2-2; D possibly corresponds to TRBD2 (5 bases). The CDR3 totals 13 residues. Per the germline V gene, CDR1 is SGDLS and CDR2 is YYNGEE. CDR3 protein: CATSGPNTGELFF. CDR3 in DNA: TGTGCCACCAGCGGCCCGAACACCGGGGAGCTGTTTTTT.

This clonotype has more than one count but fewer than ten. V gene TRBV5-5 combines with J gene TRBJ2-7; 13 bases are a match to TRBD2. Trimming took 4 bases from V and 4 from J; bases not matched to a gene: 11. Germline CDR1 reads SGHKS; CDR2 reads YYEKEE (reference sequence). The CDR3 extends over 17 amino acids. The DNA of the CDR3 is TGTGCCAGCAGCCCTCTCGGGACTAGCGGGAATCAGTACGAGCAGTACTTC. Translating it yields CASSPLGTSGNQYEQYF.

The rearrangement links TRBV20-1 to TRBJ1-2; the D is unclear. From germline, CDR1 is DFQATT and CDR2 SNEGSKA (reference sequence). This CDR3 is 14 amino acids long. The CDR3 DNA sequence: TGCAAGGGCGAAATCCCTTCAGAGAACTATGGCTACACCTTC. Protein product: CKGEIPSENYGYTF.

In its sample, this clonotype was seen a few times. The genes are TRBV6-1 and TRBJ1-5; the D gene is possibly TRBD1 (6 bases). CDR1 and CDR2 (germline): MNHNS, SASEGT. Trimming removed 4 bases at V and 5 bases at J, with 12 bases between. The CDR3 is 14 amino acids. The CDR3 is CASSALTGDQPQHF. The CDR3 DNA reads TGTGCCAGCAGTGCCTTGACAGGCGATCAGCCCCAGCATTTT.

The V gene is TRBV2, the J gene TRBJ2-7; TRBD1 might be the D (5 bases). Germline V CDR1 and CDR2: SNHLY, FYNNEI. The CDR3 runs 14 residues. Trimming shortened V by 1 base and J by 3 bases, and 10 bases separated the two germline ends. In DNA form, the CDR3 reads TGTGCCAGCAGTGAAGGGCCAGGGATCTACGAGCAGTACTTC. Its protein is CASSEGPGIYEQYF.

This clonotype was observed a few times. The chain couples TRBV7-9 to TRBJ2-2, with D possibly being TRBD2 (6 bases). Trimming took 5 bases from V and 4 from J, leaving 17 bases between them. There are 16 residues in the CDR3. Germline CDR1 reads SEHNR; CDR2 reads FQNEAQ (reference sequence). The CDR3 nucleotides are TGTGCCAGCAGCCCCCGGGGTAGCGGTGTCACCGGGGAGCTGTTTTTT. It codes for CASSPRGSGVTGELFF.

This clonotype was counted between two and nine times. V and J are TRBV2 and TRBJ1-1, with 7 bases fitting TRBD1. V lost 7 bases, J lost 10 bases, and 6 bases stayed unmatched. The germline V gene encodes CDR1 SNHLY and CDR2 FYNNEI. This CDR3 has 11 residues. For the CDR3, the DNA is TGTGCCAGCACCTTTGACAGGGTAGCTTTCTTT. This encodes CASTFDRVAFF.

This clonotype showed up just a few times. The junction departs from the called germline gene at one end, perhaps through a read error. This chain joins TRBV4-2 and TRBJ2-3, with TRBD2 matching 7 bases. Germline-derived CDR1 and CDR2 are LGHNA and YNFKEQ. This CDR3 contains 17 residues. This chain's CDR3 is CASSQGFLAASTDTQYF. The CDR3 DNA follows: TGCGCCAGCAGCCAAGGATTTCTAGCGGCTAGCACAGATACGCAGTATTTT.

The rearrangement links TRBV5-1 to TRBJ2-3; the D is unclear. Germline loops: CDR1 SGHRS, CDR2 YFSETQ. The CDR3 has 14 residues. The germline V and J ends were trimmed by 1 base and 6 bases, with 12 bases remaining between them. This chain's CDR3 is CASSLYQSTDTQYF. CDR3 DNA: TGCGCCAGCAGCTTGTATCAGAGTACGGATACGCAGTATTTT.

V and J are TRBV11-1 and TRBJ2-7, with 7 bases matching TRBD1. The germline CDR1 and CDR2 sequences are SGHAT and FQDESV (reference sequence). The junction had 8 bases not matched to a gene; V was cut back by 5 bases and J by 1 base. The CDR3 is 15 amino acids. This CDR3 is CASSSLQGQSYEQYF. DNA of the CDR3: TGTGCCAGCAGCAGTCTTCAGGGACAGTCCTACGAGCAGTACTTC. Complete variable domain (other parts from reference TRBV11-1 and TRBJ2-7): EAEVAQSPRYKITEKSQAVAFWCDPISGHATLYWYRQILGQGPELLVQFQDESVVDDSQLPKDRFSAERLKGVDSTLKIQPAELGDSAMYLCASSSLQGQSYEQYFGPGTRLTVT.

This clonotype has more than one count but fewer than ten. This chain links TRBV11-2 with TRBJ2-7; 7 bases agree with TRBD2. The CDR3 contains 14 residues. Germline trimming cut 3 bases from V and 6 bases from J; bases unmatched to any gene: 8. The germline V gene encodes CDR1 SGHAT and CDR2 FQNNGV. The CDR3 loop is CASSFGGSGGEQYF. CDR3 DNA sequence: TGTGCCAGCAGCTTCGGCGGGAGTGGCGGCGAGCAGTACTTC.

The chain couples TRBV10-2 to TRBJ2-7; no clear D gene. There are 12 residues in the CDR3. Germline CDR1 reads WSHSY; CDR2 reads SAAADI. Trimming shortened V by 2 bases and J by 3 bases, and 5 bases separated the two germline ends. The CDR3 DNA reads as TGCGCCAGCAGTGAGGGGGACTACGAGCAGTACTTC. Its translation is CASSEGDYEQYF.

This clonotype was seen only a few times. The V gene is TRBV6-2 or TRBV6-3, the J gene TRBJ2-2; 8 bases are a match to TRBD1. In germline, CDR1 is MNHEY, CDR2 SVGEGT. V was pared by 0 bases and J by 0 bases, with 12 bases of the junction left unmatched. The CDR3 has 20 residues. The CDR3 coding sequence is TGTGCCAGCAGTTACTCTATCCAGGGGGCGGTACCTGCGAACACCGGGGAGCTGTTTTTT. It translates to CASSYSIQGAVPANTGELFF.

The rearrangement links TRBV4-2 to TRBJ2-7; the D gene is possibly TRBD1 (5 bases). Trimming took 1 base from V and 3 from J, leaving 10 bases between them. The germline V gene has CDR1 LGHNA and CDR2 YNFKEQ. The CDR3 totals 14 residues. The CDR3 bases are TGTGCCAGCAGCCAAGCCCAGGGCCACTACGAGCAGTACTTC. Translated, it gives CASSQAQGHYEQYF.

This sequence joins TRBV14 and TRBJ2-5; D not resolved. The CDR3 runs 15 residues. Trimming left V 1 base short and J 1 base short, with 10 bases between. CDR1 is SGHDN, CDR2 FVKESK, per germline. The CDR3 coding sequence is TGTGCCAGCAGCCAAGGGGGTATGGTCCAAGAGACCCAGTACTTC. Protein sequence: CASSQGGMVQETQYF.

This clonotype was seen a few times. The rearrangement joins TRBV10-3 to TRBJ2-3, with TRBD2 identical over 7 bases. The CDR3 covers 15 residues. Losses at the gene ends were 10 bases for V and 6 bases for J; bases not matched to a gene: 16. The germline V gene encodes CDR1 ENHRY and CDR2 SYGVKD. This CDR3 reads CATRGDPSGSDTQYF. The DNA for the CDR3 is TGTGCCACACGGGGGGACCCATCAGGTTCCGATACGCAGTATTTT.

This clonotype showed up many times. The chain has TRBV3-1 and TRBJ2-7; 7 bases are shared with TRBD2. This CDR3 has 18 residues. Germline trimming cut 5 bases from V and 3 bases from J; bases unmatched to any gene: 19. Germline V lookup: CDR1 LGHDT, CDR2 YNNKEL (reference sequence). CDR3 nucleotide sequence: TGTGCCAGCAGCGGACGGACAAAAGCGGGACTATTCCTCTACGAGCAGTACTTC. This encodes CASSGRTKAGLFLYEQYF.